One and the same sample provided the 32 T cell receptor beta chains below, sequenced in a study of blood T cell repertoires in COVID-19. Sequenced by immunoSEQ multiplex PCR; TCRdb stores in-frame clones only, minus some. The sample includes about 140,000 clones, around 90% of them seen just once. Sequenced material: peripheral blood. These receptors came from a woman aged 80 or older with acute or convalescent COVID-19.

V usage is TRBV20-1 and J usage is TRBJ2-5, with D hard to call. V gave up 5 bases and J gave up 3 bases, with 7 bases separating them. The germline gives CDR1 DFQATT, CDR2 SNEGSKA (reference sequence). There are 11 residues in the CDR3. CDR3 protein: CSAQTEETQYF. The CDR3 coding sequence is TGCAGTGCTCAAACAGAAGAGACCCAGTACTTC.

The chain has TRBV5-1 and TRBJ2-2; TRBD2 might be the D (5 bases). The V gene's germline CDR1 is SGHRS and CDR2 YFSETQ. V lost 4 bases and J 2 bases, leaving 12 bases between the germline ends. CDR3 length: 15 residues. The CDR3 here is CASSPPGTNTGELFF. The CDR3 DNA follows: TGCGCCAGCAGCCCTCCGGGAACTAACACCGGGGAGCTGTTTTTT.

This chain connects TRBV11-2 to TRBJ1-4; 7 nucleotides line up with TRBD1. J lost 5 bases, V lost 5 bases, and 8 bases had no gene match. The CDR3 has 15 residues. Germline lookup yields CDR1 SGHAT and CDR2 FQNNGV. DNA for the CDR3: TGTGCCAGCAGCGTCTACAGGGGAGCGAATGAAAAACTGTTTTTT. Protein product: CASSVYRGANEKLFF.

This chain uses TRBV6-6 with TRBJ2-4; D ambiguous. This CDR3 region has 13 residues. Trimming stripped 7 bases from V and 8 bases from J, with 15 bases between. Germline V gene sequence: CDR1 MNHNY, CDR2 SVGAGI (reference sequence). The CDR3 loop is CASTPRPQDIQYF. The CDR3 coding sequence is TGTGCCAGCACCCCACGTCCCCAGGACATTCAGTACTTC.

V is TRBV6-5 and J is TRBJ1-1, with a possible D match to TRBD1 (6 bases). V was trimmed by 6 bases and J by 1 base, leaving 12 bases between them. The germline V gene encodes CDR1 MNHEY and CDR2 SVGAGI. This CDR3 contains 14 residues. The CDR3 loop reads CASSAGAGNTEAFF. As DNA, the CDR3 is TGTGCCAGCAGCGCAGGGGCCGGGAACACTGAAGCTTTCTTT.

This clone has a single count. The chain joins TRBV7-8 to TRBJ1-6; unclear D gene. This CDR3 region has 14 residues. The germline V gene has CDR1 SGHVS and CDR2 FQNEAQ. V was trimmed by 3 bases and J by 10 bases, leaving 13 bases between them. CDR3 coding DNA: TGTGCCAGCAGCTTTCTGACAAGGCAATCACCCCTCCACTTT. Translated, it gives CASSFLTRQSPLHF.

This chain uses TRBV18 with TRBJ2-1; 7 bases agree with TRBD2. Looked up from germline, CDR1 is KGHSH and CDR2 is LQKENI. Losses at the gene ends were 3 bases for V and 4 bases for J; bases not matched to a gene: 6. The CDR3 length is 15 residues. The CDR3 is CASSPWGGDYNEQFF. The CDR3 DNA sequence: TGTGCCAGCTCACCGTGGGGGGGAGATTACAATGAGCAGTTCTTC.

This clone has only a few counts. The chain's CDR3 is CATSRGMLRDAGELFF. CDR3 bases: TGTGCCACCAGCAGAGGAATGCTTCGGGATGCCGGGGAGCTGTTTTTT. V gene TRBV15 combines with J gene TRBJ2-2, with D possibly being TRBD2 (5 bases). The V gene lost 1 base and the J gene lost 6 bases, with 15 bases spanning the gap. CDR1 and CDR2 from the germline V gene are LNHNV and YYDKDF (reference sequence). This CDR3 spans 16 amino acids.

V and J are TRBV19 and TRBJ1-1; D gene ambiguous. The CDR3 contains 12 residues. V lost 3 bases, J lost 2 bases, and 4 bases lay in between. From germline, CDR1 is LNHDA and CDR2 SQIVND (reference sequence). CDR3 region: CASSMRNTEAFF. CDR3 DNA: TGTGCCAGTAGTATGAGAAACACTGAAGCTTTCTTT.

The chain links TRBV9 to TRBJ1-6, with a tentative D call TRBD1 (6 bases). From germline, CDR1 is SGDLS and CDR2 YYNGEE. V lost 7 bases and J 7 bases, leaving 15 bases between the germline ends. The CDR3 has 14 residues. The CDR3 region is CASGGRTDNSPLHF. In nucleotides, the CDR3 is TGTGCCAGCGGCGGTCGGACAGACAATTCACCCCTCCACTTT.

The CDR3 DNA reads as TGTGCCATCAGTGACGACAGGGGGAAGGGCTACACCTTC. Encoded protein: CAISDDRGKGYTF. The chain links TRBV10-3 to TRBJ1-2, with 9 bases that match TRBD1. This CDR3 has 13 residues. The germline CDR1 and CDR2 sequences are ENHRY and SYGVKD. V lost 3 bases, J lost 8 bases, and 4 bases stayed unmatched.

This sequence joins TRBV19 and TRBJ1-2; 7 positions match TRBD1. CDR1 and CDR2 from the germline V gene are LNHDA and SQIVND (reference sequence). The length of the CDR3 is 14 residues. Trimming cost V 2 bases and J 4 bases; bases outside gene matches: 4. This chain's CDR3 is CASSIRGQRYGYTF. DNA of the CDR3: TGTGCCAGTAGTATAAGGGGGCAACGCTATGGCTACACCTTC.

This sequence joins TRBV7-2 and TRBJ2-5; 13 nucleotides line up with TRBD2. The germline gives CDR1 SGHTA, CDR2 FQGNSA. V trimming: 1 base; J trimming: 14 bases; junction bases outside the gene matches: 13. This CDR3 region has 16 residues. CDR3 sequence: CASSLVGGTSGATQYF. The DNA for the CDR3 is TGTGCCAGCAGCTTAGTGGGTGGGACTAGCGGGGCCACTCAATACTTC.

V gene TRBV5-6 combines with J gene TRBJ1-2, with D uncertain. This CDR3 is 13 amino acids long. V was cut by 0 bases and J by 4 bases, with 7 bases left in between. Germline V gene data show CDR1 as SGHDT and CDR2 as YYEEEE. The CDR3 here is CASSLGRGYGYTF. The CDR3 DNA reads as TGTGCCAGCAGCTTGGGGCGCGGCTATGGCTACACCTTC.

Comment on this clone: The same CDR3 can be traced to other DNA sequences in this sample. The chain couples TRBV7-3 to TRBJ1-2; TRBD1 matches at 9 bases. Germline lookup yields CDR1 SGHTA and CDR2 FQGTGA. This CDR3 spans 13 amino acids. V gave up 3 bases and J gave up 5 bases; unmatched junction bases: 1. CDR3 protein: CASSFGTGYGYTF. CDR3 nucleotide sequence: TGTGCCAGCAGCTTTGGGACAGGGTATGGCTACACCTTC.

This clone was picked up one time. The rearrangement joins TRBV20-1 to TRBJ1-2; D is perhaps TRBD1 (5 bases). Per the germline V gene, CDR1 is DFQATT and CDR2 is SNEGSKA (reference sequence). The CDR3 contains 11 residues. V was clipped by 3 bases and J by 6 bases, with 8 bases between them. For the CDR3, the DNA is TGCAGTGCTAGCAGGGTTGATGGCTACACCTTC. Translated: CSASRVDGYTF.

The chain combines TRBV5-1 with TRBJ2-7, with D perhaps matching TRBD1 (5 bases). The ends were cut back, 3 bases at V and 7 bases at J, with 17 bases in the middle. Germline assignment: CDR1 SGHRS and CDR2 YFSETQ. The CDR3 is made up of 14 amino acids. The CDR3 bases are TGCGCCAGCAGCTATTCGACAGCCCTGGGGGAGCAGTACTTC. It codes for CASSYSTALGEQYF.

The rearrangement joins TRBV12-5 to TRBJ1-5; 12 bases map to TRBD1. The germline V gene has CDR1 LGHNT and CDR2 FRNRAP. This CDR3 is 17 amino acids long. V lost 1 base to trimming and J lost 6 bases; unmatched junction nucleotides: 7. CDR3 nucleotides: TGTGCTAGTGGTTTGGGGGACAGGGGGCGCAGCCCTCAGCCCCAGCATTTT. As protein: CASGLGDRGRSPQPQHF.

The chain joins TRBV6-5 to TRBJ1-1; perhaps TRBD1 as D (6 bases). CDR3 length: 14 residues. Germline V gives CDR1 MNHEY, CDR2 SVGAGI. The V gene lost 0 bases and the J gene lost 5 bases, with 10 bases spanning the gap. CDR3 in DNA: TGTGCCAGCAGTTACTCCGCCGGGACAACTGAAGCTTTCTTT. Translation gives CASSYSAGTTEAFF.

The rearrangement uses TRBV25-1 and TRBJ2-2; 7 nucleotides match TRBD2. The V segment lost 4 bases and the J segment 5 bases; nucleotides outside the gene matches: 10. The germline gives CDR1 MGHDK, CDR2 SYGVNS. The CDR3 is 16 amino acids. The CDR3 DNA reads as TGTGCCAGCAGTGCCCTTGCGGGAGCCGGGACCGGGGAGCTGTTTTTT. Residues: CASSALAGAGTGELFF.

The V call is TRBV6-5, the J call TRBJ2-7; no firm D call. This CDR3 is 13 amino acids long. Germline lookup yields CDR1 MNHEY and CDR2 SVGAGI. V was cut by 7 bases and J by 2 bases, with 12 bases left in between. The CDR3 is CASTQTGTYEQYF. DNA of the CDR3: TGTGCCAGCACCCAGACGGGTACCTACGAGCAGTACTTC.

This chain connects TRBV18 to TRBJ1-1; 10 positions agree with TRBD1. There are 14 residues in the CDR3. Germline V CDR1 and CDR2: KGHSH, LQKENI. With V trimmed by 2 bases and J by 5 bases, 2 bases remained unmatched. The CDR3 is CASSPGQGGTEAFF. As DNA, the CDR3 is TGTGCCAGCTCACCAGGACAGGGGGGGACTGAAGCTTTCTTT.

V usage is TRBV4-3 and J usage is TRBJ1-2; D uncertain. Trimming removed 1 base from V and 5 bases from J, with 17 bases in between. Germline CDR1 and CDR2: LGHNA and YSLEER. CDR3 size: 16 residues. The CDR3 DNA reads TGCGCCAGCAGCCAAGGAGGGAGGGTGGAATCGTATGGCTACACCTTC. Translating it yields CASSQGGRVESYGYTF.

The chain couples TRBV7-2 to TRBJ2-7; D remains unclear. Per the germline V gene, CDR1 is SGHTA and CDR2 is FQGNSA. CDR3 size: 15 residues. V lost 2 bases and J lost 4, with 15 bases in between. In DNA, the CDR3 is TGTGCCAGCAGCTTAAGTGGGCTTCTCGATTACGAGCAGTACTTC. Its translation: CASSLSGLLDYEQYF.

The chain recombines TRBV30 with TRBJ2-2; D gene unclear. V was clipped by 4 bases and J by 0 bases, with 9 bases between them. Germline assignment: CDR1 GTSNPN and CDR2 SVGIG (reference sequence). CDR3 size: 14 residues. CDR3 nucleotide sequence: TGTGCCTGGATCGGCGGAGCGAACACCGGGGAGCTGTTTTTT. Encoded protein: CAWIGGANTGELFF.

The V gene is TRBV18, the J gene TRBJ1-6; D possibly corresponds to TRBD1 (6 bases). Trimming removed 3 bases from V and 11 bases from J, with 8 bases in between. Germline CDR1 reads KGHSH; CDR2 reads LQKENI. CDR3 length: 12 residues. In DNA, the CDR3 is TGTGCCAGCTCACCTCAGGGGCCACCCCTCCACTTT. Protein product: CASSPQGPPLHF. The full variable domain, completed using reference TRBV18 and TRBJ1-6, is NAGVMQNPRHLVRRRGQEARLRCSPMKGHSHVYWYRQLPEEGLKFMVYLQKENIIDESGMPKERFSAEFPKEGPSILRIQQVVRGDSAAYFCASSPQGPPLHFGNGTRLTVT.

V usage is TRBV18 and J usage is TRBJ2-1; D gene unclear. The germline gives CDR1 KGHSH, CDR2 LQKENI. The CDR3 extends over 12 amino acids. V lost 1 base and J lost 7, with 5 bases in between. CDR3 region: CASSPLRNEQFF. The CDR3 DNA reads TGTGCCAGCTCACCACTTCGGAATGAGCAGTTCTTC.

The genes are TRBV19 and TRBJ2-1; D is uncertain. The V gene's germline CDR1 is LNHDA and CDR2 SQIVND (reference sequence). CDR3 length: 15 amino acids. With 4 bases removed from V and 7 bases from J, the gap between germline ends came to 17 bases. The DNA of the CDR3 is TGTGCCAGTAGTACCCCCCAGCGAGGATATAATGAGCAGTTCTTC. This sequence encodes CASSTPQRGYNEQFF.

This clone was recorded once. V gene TRBV18 combines with J gene TRBJ1-1, with a weak D call TRBD1 (5 bases). Germline CDR1 KGHSH, CDR2 LQKENI. The CDR3 has 16 amino acids. Between the trimmed V and J ends, which lost 3 bases and 1 base, there was a span of 15 bases. CDR3 in DNA: TGTGCCAGCTCACCTTTTTTCGGACAAGAGAACACTGAAGCTTTCTTT. It translates to CASSPFFGQENTEAFF.

J is TRBJ1-5 and V is TRBV6-6; 8 nucleotides match TRBD1. This CDR3 comprises 15 residues. CDR1 is MNHNY, CDR2 SVGAGI, per germline (reference sequence). V dropped 7 bases and J dropped 1; count of bases not matched to a gene: 6. The CDR3 DNA follows: TGTGCCAGCATACAACAGGGGGGAAGCAATCAGCCCCAGCATTTT. This gives the protein CASIQQGGSNQPQHF.

This sequence joins TRBV11-2 and TRBJ2-1, with D possibly TRBD2 on 7 matching bases. The CDR3 spans 15 residues. Per the germline V gene, CDR1 is SGHAT and CDR2 is FQNNGV. Trimming stripped 5 bases from V and 5 bases from J, with 16 bases between. CDR3 DNA sequence: TGTGCCAGCAGCCTAAGGGGGACTACCAACAATGAGCAGTTCTTC. Its translation: CASSLRGTTNNEQFF.

This sequence joins TRBV4-1 and TRBJ1-3, with a possible D match to TRBD1 (6 bases). The CDR3 covers 17 residues. Trimming removed 3 bases at V and 1 base at J, with 16 bases between. The germline CDR1 and CDR2 sequences are MGHRA and YSYEKL. The CDR3 nucleotides read TGCGCCAGCAGCCAGAGGGCAGGGGCTTTGTCTGGAAACACCATATATTTT. As protein: CASSQRAGALSGNTIYF.